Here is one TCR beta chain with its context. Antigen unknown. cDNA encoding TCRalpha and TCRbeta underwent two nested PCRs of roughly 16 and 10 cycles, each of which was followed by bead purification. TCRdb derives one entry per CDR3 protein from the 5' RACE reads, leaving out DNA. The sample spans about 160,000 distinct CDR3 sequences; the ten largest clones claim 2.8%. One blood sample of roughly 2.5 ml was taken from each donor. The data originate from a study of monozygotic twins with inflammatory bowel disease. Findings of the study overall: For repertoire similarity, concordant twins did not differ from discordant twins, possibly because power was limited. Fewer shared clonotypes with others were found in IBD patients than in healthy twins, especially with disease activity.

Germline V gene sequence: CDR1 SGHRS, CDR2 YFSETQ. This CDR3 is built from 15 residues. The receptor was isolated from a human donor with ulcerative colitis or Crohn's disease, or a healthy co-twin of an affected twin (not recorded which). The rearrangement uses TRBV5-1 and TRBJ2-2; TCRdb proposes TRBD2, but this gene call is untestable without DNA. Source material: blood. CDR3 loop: CASSLSGTRSGELFF.